Following are 22 T cell receptor beta chains from one sample sequenced in a study of shared clonotypes between healthy human individuals. Measured with immunoSEQ multiplex PCR; TCRdb has only the in-frame clones, and not every one. The profile covers 490,000 or so clones, with around three quarters appearing a single time and 10% to 15% taken by the ten largest. The sequenced sample consisted of PBMCs. The receptors shown here come from a woman aged 40 to 49 in good health. Some clones in this sample may be carry-over from other donors' samples.

This clone was picked up a small number of times. The rearrangement links TRBV29-1 to TRBJ1-1, with unresolved D. The CDR3 has 13 amino acids. Germline V CDR1 and CDR2: SQVTM, ANQGSEA. V lost 5 bases to trimming and J lost 1 base, with 11 bases between them. In nucleotides, the CDR3 is TGCAGCGTTCCCCAGACGAGGAACACTGAAGCTTTCTTT. Its translation is CSVPQTRNTEAFF.

The V gene is TRBV28, the J gene TRBJ1-4, with TRBD1 identical over 7 bases. V dropped 8 bases and J dropped 5; count of bases not matched to a gene: 5. The CDR3 consists of 13 residues. Germline-derived CDR1 and CDR2 are MDHEN and SYDVKM. This chain's CDR3 is CASRDSANEKLFF. The CDR3 DNA reads TGTGCCAGCCGGGACAGTGCGAATGAAAAACTGTTTTTT.

The chain carries TRBV18 and TRBJ1-2; 8 positions match TRBD1. CDR1 and CDR2 from the germline V gene are KGHSH and LQKENI. This CDR3 is built from 14 residues. The V segment lost 0 bases and the J segment 4 bases; nucleotides outside the gene matches: 1. The CDR3 sequence is CASSPPDRVYGYTF. DNA of the CDR3: TGTGCCAGCTCACCACCGGACAGGGTCTATGGCTACACCTTC.

Turning to this clone: With only one base between it and a far larger clone, this is likely a read error. The rearrangement joins TRBV4-3 to TRBJ1-4, with no clear D. The CDR3 runs to 16 residues. CDR1 LGHNA and CDR2 YSLEER come from the germline V gene. The CDR3, as DNA: TGCGCCAGCGGCCAAGGTCGGGTCGTCACTAATGAAAAACTGTTTTTT. Its translation: CASGQGRVVTNEKLFF.

The V gene is TRBV19, the J gene TRBJ1-2, with TRBD1 as a possible D gene (5 bases). There are 14 residues in the CDR3. The germline CDR1 and CDR2 sequences are LNHDA and SQIVND (reference sequence). V lost 3 bases to trimming and J lost 6 bases, with 14 bases between them. CDR3 protein: CASSMDLGVDGYTF. The DNA of the CDR3 is TGTGCCAGTAGTATGGACTTAGGGGTGGATGGCTACACCTTC. Full variable domain (remainder filled in from reference TRBV19 and TRBJ1-2): DGGITQSPKYLFRKEGQNVTLSCEQNLNHDAMYWYRQDPGQGLRLIYYSQIVNDFQKGDIAEGYSVSREKKESFPLTVTSAQKNPTAFYLCASSMDLGVDGYTFGSGTRLTVV.

The chain couples TRBV9 to TRBJ2-7, with D tentatively TRBD1 (5 bases). V was cut by 3 bases and J by 7 bases, with 17 bases left in between. The CDR3 spans 14 residues. CDR1 and CDR2 (germline): SGDLS, YYNGEE. This CDR3 is CASSAHIGAQEQYF. CDR3 DNA: TGTGCCAGCAGCGCGCACATTGGGGCGCAGGAGCAGTACTTC.

The chain employs TRBV29-1 and TRBJ2-7; tentatively, D is TRBD1 or TRBD2 (6 bases each). Trimming removed 1 base from V and 12 bases from J, with 19 bases in between. This CDR3 spans 13 amino acids. Per germline, CDR1 SQVTM and CDR2 ANQGSEA. CDR3 coding DNA: TGCAGCGTTGAAGGAAGGGTCAGGGGAGGTCTGTACTTC. Translating gives CSVEGRVRGGLYF.

The chain couples TRBV4-1 to TRBJ2-1; perhaps D is TRBD1 or TRBD2 (5 bases each). With 2 bases removed from V and 6 bases from J, the gap between germline ends came to 11 bases. Germline CDR1 and CDR2: MGHRA and YSYEKL. The CDR3 contains 14 residues. CDR3 sequence reads: CASSQPGRVNEQFF. CDR3 nucleotides: TGCGCCAGCAGCCAACCGGGACGGGTCAATGAGCAGTTCTTC.

This chain uses TRBV2 with TRBJ2-7; 10 nucleotides align to TRBD2. The CDR3 runs 13 residues. Trimming took 7 bases from V and 6 from J; bases not matched to a gene: 6. Germline V gives CDR1 SNHLY, CDR2 FYNNEI. CDR3 amino acids: CASTLGLAVEQYF. CDR3 coding DNA: TGTGCCAGCACCCTCGGACTAGCGGTCGAGCAGTACTTC. Supplemented by reference TRBV2 and TRBJ2-7, the full variable domain reads EPEVTQTPSHQVTQMGQEVILRCVPISNHLYFYWYRQILGQKVEFLVSFYNNEISEKSEIFDDQFSVERPDGSNFTLKIRSTKLEDSAMYFCASTLGLAVEQYFGPGTRLTVT.

The chain uses TRBV19 and TRBJ2-7; TRBD1 matches 7 bases. The CDR3 length is 13 residues. Germline V gene data show CDR1 as LNHDA and CDR2 as SQIVND (reference sequence). Losses at the gene ends were 2 bases for V and 11 bases for J; bases not matched to a gene: 9. CDR3 coding DNA: TGTGCCAGTAGTATATGGGACAGTCCCGACAAGTACTTC. Protein: CASSIWDSPDKYF.

This clone has just a few counts. This chain uses TRBV5-1 with TRBJ2-3; 7 bases align to TRBD2. The V and J ends lost 0 bases and 6 bases, in that order; junction bases with no gene match: 10. The V gene's germline CDR1 is SGHRS and CDR2 YFSETQ. The CDR3 is 16 residues long. This CDR3 is CASSLEAGAGMDTQYF. DNA of the CDR3: TGCGCCAGCAGCTTGGAAGCCGGAGCGGGAATGGATACGCAGTATTTT.

The chain couples TRBV7-3 to TRBJ2-7; D not certain. The CDR3 is made up of 13 amino acids. V lost 2 bases to trimming and J lost 3 bases, with 8 bases between them. The germline CDR1 and CDR2 sequences are SGHTA and FQGTGA. The DNA for the CDR3 is TGTGCCAGCAGCTTAGACGTTGGCTACGAGCAGTACTTC. Protein sequence: CASSLDVGYEQYF.

This rearrangement joins TRBV11-2 to TRBJ2-7, with 10 bases identical to TRBD2. Per germline, CDR1 SGHAT and CDR2 FQNNGV. This CDR3 spans 18 amino acids. Germline trimming cut 0 bases from V and 0 bases from J; bases unmatched to any gene: 8. CDR3 nucleotide sequence: TGTGCCAGCAGCTTAGATCAAGGACTAGCGGCTATCTCCTACGAGCAGTACTTC. It translates to CASSLDQGLAAISYEQYF.

The rearrangement links TRBV30 to TRBJ2-5; D is unclear. The last part of the DNA fits TRBJ2-7 better; the J call may be wrong. Germline V gene sequence: CDR1 GTSNPN, CDR2 SVGIG (reference sequence). The CDR3 has 11 residues. For the CDR3, the DNA is TGTGCCTGGAGTCTTGCCTACGAGCAGTACTTC. It translates to CAWSLAYEQYF.

This clone was detected only once. The V and J genes are TRBV7-9 and TRBJ2-7, with D possibly matching TRBD2 (5 bases). V dropped 5 bases and J dropped 2 bases, with 10 bases sitting between them. The CDR3 covers 13 residues. Germline V gene data show CDR1 as SEHNR and CDR2 as FQNEAQ (reference sequence). The CDR3 reads CASSVSATYEQYF. In DNA form, the CDR3 reads TGTGCCAGCAGCGTTAGCGCGACCTACGAGCAGTACTTC.

The CDR3 loop reads CAISDGNNEQYF. The CDR3 nucleotides are TGTGCCATCAGTGATGGGAATAACGAGCAGTACTTC. This chain uses TRBV10-3 with TRBJ2-7; unclear D gene. V was shortened by 3 bases and J by 5 bases, with 8 bases between the two germline ends. There are 12 residues in the CDR3. CDR1 and CDR2 (germline): ENHRY, SYGVKD.

The chain couples TRBV6-5 to TRBJ2-1, with 12 bases lining up with TRBD2. Germline CDR1 reads MNHEY; CDR2 reads SVGAGI. With V trimmed by 5 bases and J by 3 bases, 2 bases remained unmatched. The CDR3 sequence is 15 residues long. CDR3 sequence reads: CASSRTSGVYNEQFF. The CDR3 coding sequence is TGTGCCAGCAGTAGGACTAGCGGGGTCTACAATGAGCAGTTCTTC.

This clone appeared once. This sequence joins TRBV27 and TRBJ1-2; the D gene is possibly TRBD1 (5 bases). Trimming pared 2 bases from V and 8 bases from J, leaving 12 bases between. Germline CDR1 MNHEY, CDR2 SMNVEV (reference sequence). The CDR3 is made up of 13 amino acids. The CDR3 coding sequence is TGTGCCAGCAGTTTAAGTGGGGCGAGGGGCTACACCTTC. Translated: CASSLSGARGYTF.

This clone has more than one count but fewer than ten. The chain has TRBV2 and TRBJ2-7, with D hard to call. Trimming pared 8 bases from V and 7 bases from J, leaving 12 bases between. From germline, CDR1 is SNHLY and CDR2 FYNNEI. CDR3 length equals 11 residues. The CDR3 here is CASWALREQYF. The CDR3 bases are TGTGCCAGCTGGGCCCTTAGGGAGCAGTACTTC.

The V gene is TRBV5-1, the J gene TRBJ2-2, with D possibly being TRBD2 (5 bases). Germline V gene data show CDR1 as SGHRS and CDR2 as YFSETQ. CDR3 length: 13 amino acids. V was pared by 4 bases and J by 4 bases, with 8 bases between. The CDR3 spells CASSTRLTGELFF. The CDR3 DNA is TGCGCCAGCAGCACTAGGCTCACCGGGGAGCTGTTTTTT.

This clone has a handful of counts. The genes are TRBV5-5 and TRBJ1-3; D is unclear. V lost 0 bases to trimming and J lost 4 bases, with 11 bases between them. The CDR3 has 15 amino acids. Germline V CDR1 and CDR2: SGHKS, YYEKEE (reference sequence). The CDR3 nucleotides read TGTGCCAGCAGCTTGGATTCCGGGTCAGGAAACACCATATATTTT. This gives the protein CASSLDSGSGNTIYF.

The chain combines TRBV2 with TRBJ1-1, with 9 nucleotides matching TRBD1. J gave up 3 bases and V 8 bases, and 7 bases lay outside the gene matches. Germline assignment: CDR1 SNHLY and CDR2 FYNNEI. The CDR3 covers 14 residues. The CDR3: CASVPGQGDTEAFF. The CDR3 DNA is TGTGCCAGCGTCCCGGGACAGGGTGACACTGAAGCTTTCTTT.